One and the same sample provided the 32 T cell receptor beta chains below, sequenced in a study of CD8 T cells in ankylosing spondylitis. Whole-study results and caveats: A TCR beta motif of several highly homologous variants seemed to mark ankylosing spondylitis blood.

These receptors have no identified antigens. TCRdb redid the calling of the 5' RACE reads with MiXCR, one entry per CDR3 protein. The sample includes around 390,000 distinct CDR3 sequences, around 24% seen only once; the top ten take 15% to 20%. The specimen sequenced was blood, either unsorted or a sorted T cell fraction (not recorded which). These receptors were obtained from a male donor with ankylosing spondylitis.

This clonotype was recorded a few times. The gene calls are TRBV18 and TRBJ1-1; maybe TRBD1 (5 bases). With 5 bases removed from V and 7 bases from J, the gap between germline ends came to 11 bases. From germline, CDR1 is KGHSH and CDR2 LQKENI. The CDR3 has 12 amino acids. CDR3: CASSITGNEAFF. The CDR3 coding sequence is TGTGCCAGCTCAATTACAGGTAATGAAGCTTTCTTT.

The V call is TRBV19, the J call TRBJ2-5; 8 bases line up with TRBD1. The CDR3 loop spans 15 amino acids. V gave up 1 base and J gave up 3 bases; unmatched junction bases: 4. Germline CDR1 LNHDA, CDR2 SQIVND (reference sequence). CDR3 DNA: TGTGCCAGTAGTATAGCGGGGACAGGAAAAGAGACCCAGTACTTC. This codes for CASSIAGTGKETQYF.

The V call is TRBV4-1, the J call TRBJ2-1; 10 bases match TRBD2. Trimming took 4 bases from V and 3 from J; bases not matched to a gene: 9. CDR1 is MGHRA, CDR2 YSYEKL, per germline. The CDR3 sequence is 17 residues long. CDR3 amino acids: CASSPRGRTSGYNEQFF. In DNA form, the CDR3 reads TGCGCCAGCAGCCCCCGGGGAAGGACTAGCGGCTACAATGAGCAGTTCTTC.

The rearrangement joins TRBV5-1 to TRBJ2-3; tentative D call: TRBD1 (6 bases). Per germline, CDR1 SGHRS and CDR2 YFSETQ. This CDR3 region has 16 residues. The V and J ends lost 2 bases and 3 bases respectively, with 16 bases between them. The CDR3 here is CASSLLGTRFTDTQYF. In DNA, the CDR3 is TGCGCCAGCAGCTTACTCGGGACACGATTTACAGATACGCAGTATTTT.

This clonotype was seen more than once but under ten times. The rearrangement joins TRBV12-3 or TRBV12-4 to TRBJ2-7; no clear D. Between the trimmed V and J ends, which lost 6 bases and 7 bases, there was a span of 16 bases. The CDR3 has 13 amino acids. As DNA, the CDR3 is TGTGCCAGCAGCCTGAGTCTGCAAGGGGAGCAGTACTTC. This gives the protein CASSLSLQGEQYF.

V and J are TRBV29-1 and TRBJ2-3; 11 nucleotides line up with TRBD2. Germline V lookup: CDR1 SQVTM, CDR2 ANQGSEA. V lost 4 bases, J lost 8 bases, and 8 bases stayed unmatched. The CDR3 spans 14 residues. CDR3: CSVGLAGGPSTQYF. For the CDR3, the DNA is TGCAGCGTTGGGTTAGCGGGAGGGCCCAGTACGCAGTATTTT.

This clonotype was recorded a few times. This chain links TRBV5-1 with TRBJ2-1; 12 nucleotides agree with TRBD1. The germline gives CDR1 SGHRS, CDR2 YFSETQ. V lost 0 bases to trimming and J lost 0 bases; unmatched junction nucleotides: 13. This CDR3 spans 21 amino acids. The CDR3 nucleotides are TGCGCCAGCAGCTTGGAACAGGTCGGGACAGGGGGCTGGAGCTCCTACAATGAGCAGTTCTTC. Protein product: CASSLEQVGTGGWSSYNEQFF.

V is TRBV18 and J is TRBJ1-5; 10 positions agree with TRBD1. The V segment lost 6 bases and the J segment 6 bases; nucleotides outside the gene matches: 11. Per the germline V gene, CDR1 is KGHSH and CDR2 is LQKENI. This CDR3 region has 16 residues. The CDR3 is CASSSSPGQGGQPQHF. As DNA, the CDR3 is TGTGCCAGCTCCTCTTCGCCTGGACAGGGGGGTCAGCCCCAGCATTTT.

This clonotype was recorded a few times. This sequence joins TRBV25-1 and TRBJ2-3; 13 nucleotides align to TRBD2. The J segment lost 1 base and the V segment lost 5 bases, leaving 6 bases of the junction unmatched. CDR1 is MGHDK and CDR2 is SYGVNS in the germline V gene. The CDR3 extends over 17 amino acids. The CDR3 coding sequence is TGTGCCAGCAGTACTCCGGGACTAGCGGGACGCACAGATACGCAGTATTTT. Amino acid sequence: CASSTPGLAGRTDTQYF.

This chain links TRBV4-2 with TRBJ2-3; tentative D call: TRBD1 (6 bases). The CDR3 is 17 amino acids. The V gene's germline CDR1 is LGHNA and CDR2 YNFKEQ. Trimming cost V 2 bases and J 1 base, with 16 bases left between them. This CDR3 reads CASSQKPGERGTDTQYF. The CDR3 DNA reads as TGTGCCAGCAGCCAAAAACCAGGGGAGAGGGGCACAGATACGCAGTATTTT.

The chain carries TRBV11-2 and TRBJ2-1, with 7 bases matching TRBD2. CDR1 is SGHAT and CDR2 is FQNNGV in the germline V gene. The CDR3 sequence is 16 residues long. With 1 base clipped from V and 6 bases from J, the junction kept 9 bases outside the gene matches. The CDR3: CASSLVWGRAINEQFF. CDR3 bases: TGTGCCAGCAGCTTAGTATGGGGGAGGGCCATCAATGAGCAGTTCTTC.

The gene calls are TRBV27 and TRBJ1-4; D is unresolved. V was clipped by 0 bases and J by 8 bases, with 10 bases between them. The CDR3 contains 14 residues. The germline CDR1 and CDR2 sequences are MNHEY and SMNVEV (reference sequence). In DNA form, the CDR3 reads TGTGCCAGCAGTTTATCGGCCGGGAGGGAAAAACTGTTTTTT. Residues: CASSLSAGREKLFF.

V usage is TRBV7-8 and J usage is TRBJ1-5; D not certain. This CDR3 spans 17 amino acids. Trimming removed 3 bases from V and 0 bases from J, with 15 bases in between. Germline V gene data show CDR1 as SGHVS and CDR2 as FQNEAQ. DNA of the CDR3: TGTGCCAGCAGCTTCGGGCAGGCTCTTTATAGCAATCAGCCCCAGCATTTT. Residues: CASSFGQALYSNQPQHF.

In DNA, the CDR3 is TGTGCCAGCGCCGGTGTAGGGTTTGGTGGCTACACCTTC. As protein: CASAGVGFGGYTF. The chain is built from TRBV28 and TRBJ1-2, with D unclear. The germline V gene has CDR1 MDHEN and CDR2 SYDVKM. The V and J ends lost 8 bases and 7 bases respectively, with 17 bases between them. There are 13 residues in the CDR3.

The sample holds a few counts of this clonotype. The V call is TRBV29-1, the J call TRBJ2-3; a weak D match, TRBD1 (5 bases). The CDR3 sequence is 13 residues long. Germline-derived CDR1 and CDR2 are SQVTM and ANQGSEA. The V end was cut by 3 bases, the J end by 0 bases, with 7 bases between. The CDR3 region has the DNA TGCAGCGTTGAGACAGTTAGCACAGATACGCAGTATTTT. It encodes CSVETVSTDTQYF.

The V and J genes are TRBV20-1 and TRBJ2-3; 8 nucleotides align to TRBD2. Germline-derived CDR1 and CDR2 are DFQATT and SNEGSKA (reference sequence). V shed 6 bases and J 0 bases; nucleotides not matched to a gene: 8. The CDR3 is 15 residues long. This CDR3 is CSAGGGRQSTDTQYF. CDR3 coding DNA: TGCAGTGCGGGGGGCGGGAGGCAAAGCACAGATACGCAGTATTTT.

The chain combines TRBV12-3 or TRBV12-4 with TRBJ2-1; TRBD2 matches 7 bases. The CDR3 is 19 residues long. The ends lost 7 bases at V and 0 bases at J; junction bases unmatched: 18. The CDR3 protein is CASNFFSSSSGHSYNEQFF. The CDR3 nucleotides are TGTGCCAGCAATTTTTTCTCGAGTTCTAGCGGCCACTCCTACAATGAGCAGTTCTTC.

Only a few counts were recorded for this clonotype. The V gene is TRBV14, the J gene TRBJ2-3; D uncertain. V was trimmed by 2 bases and J by 5 bases, leaving 17 bases between them. Germline loops: CDR1 SGHDN, CDR2 FVKESK. The CDR3 sequence is 16 residues long. DNA of the CDR3: TGTGCCAGCAGCCAATTCCGGTTACTACACAGAGATACGCAGTATTTT. It is translated as CASSQFRLLHRDTQYF.

This clonotype was seen a few times. The chain uses TRBV12-3 or TRBV12-4 and TRBJ2-7; perhaps TRBD1 as D (6 bases). V lost 5 bases, J lost 7 bases, and 15 bases lay in between. This CDR3 has 13 residues. CDR3 loop: CASSPGQPGEQYF. The CDR3 DNA reads as TGTGCCAGCAGTCCGGGACAACCTGGGGAGCAGTACTTC.

This clonotype was seen many times. V and J are TRBV12-3 or TRBV12-4 and TRBJ2-7; 11 positions agree with TRBD2. CDR3 length equals 15 residues. With V trimmed by 7 bases and J by 0 bases, 5 bases remained unmatched. The CDR3 spells CASTDSGRGSYEQYF. DNA of the CDR3: TGTGCCAGCACCGATAGCGGGAGGGGCTCCTACGAGCAGTACTTC.

This clonotype was counted between two and nine times. The genes are TRBV5-1 and TRBJ2-5; TRBD2 is a possible D gene (6 bases). V lost 7 bases and J 1 base, leaving 17 bases between the germline ends. CDR3 length: 15 residues. CDR1 and CDR2 (germline): SGHRS, YFSETQ. Here the CDR3 reads CASSRDGGAQETQYF. CDR3 nucleotide sequence: TGCGCCAGCTCCCGAGACGGGGGAGCCCAAGAGACCCAGTACTTC.

This sequence joins TRBV4-2 and TRBJ1-3, with TRBD1 identical over 8 bases. The J segment lost 2 bases and the V segment lost 6 bases, leaving 18 bases of the junction unmatched. Germline V lookup: CDR1 LGHNA, CDR2 YNFKEQ. The CDR3 consists of 19 residues. This CDR3 is CASSPRRTGKGVPGNTIYF. The CDR3 DNA reads as TGTGCCAGCAGTCCAAGACGGACAGGGAAAGGGGTTCCTGGAAACACCATATATTTT.

This chain uses TRBV4-3 with TRBJ2-4, with D possibly matching TRBD2 (5 bases). Germline V gives CDR1 LGHNA, CDR2 YSLEER. Trimming stripped 5 bases from V and 9 bases from J, with 8 bases between. The CDR3 runs to 11 residues. The DNA for the CDR3 is TGCGCCAGCAGCAGAGAGGGCATTCAGTACTTC. Protein: CASSREGIQYF.

Here the CDR3 DNA reads TGTGCCACCAGCCTGGACCGAAGCCGCACCGGGGAGCTGTTTTTT. Residues: CATSLDRSRTGELFF. The chain links TRBV15 to TRBJ2-2; D is unclear. Looked up from germline, CDR1 is LNHNV and CDR2 is YYDKDF (reference sequence). The V and J ends lost 5 bases and 4 bases respectively, with 14 bases between them. The CDR3 is 15 amino acids. Drawing the rest from reference TRBV15 and TRBJ2-2, the complete variable domain is DAMVIQNPRYQVTQFGKPVTLSCSQTLNHNVMYWYQQKSSQAPKLLFHYYDKDFNNEADTPDNFQSRRPNTSFCFLDIRSPGLGDTAMYLCATSLDRSRTGELFFGEGSRLTVL.

CDR3 in DNA: TGTGCCAGCAGTGGAGGTTATCACAATGAGCAGTTCTTC. This encodes CASSGGYHNEQFF. V usage is TRBV6-1 and J usage is TRBJ2-1; D is ambiguous. Trimming cost V 4 bases and J 5 bases, with 9 bases left between them. The CDR3 sequence is 13 residues long. Germline V gene lookup returns CDR1 MNHNS and CDR2 SASEGT.

The DNA of the CDR3 is TGTGCCAGCAGAACCGACAGGGGGGCAACTAATGAAAAACTGTTTTTT. Its protein is CASRTDRGATNEKLFF. The chain employs TRBV2 and TRBJ1-4, with 9 bases identical to TRBD1. There are 16 residues in the CDR3. Germline CDR1 reads SNHLY; CDR2 reads FYNNEI. With V trimmed by 6 bases and J by 0 bases, 5 bases remained unmatched.

The rearrangement links TRBV5-8 to TRBJ1-5; tentatively, D is TRBD1 (5 bases). The germline V gene encodes CDR1 SGHTS and CDR2 YDEGEE. The CDR3 loop spans 15 amino acids. Trimming cost V 2 bases and J 11 bases, with 20 bases left between them. CDR3 sequence: CASSLDGTPFGAQHF. In nucleotides, the CDR3 is TGTGCCAGCAGCTTAGACGGGACTCCCTTTGGAGCCCAGCATTTT.

The V and J genes are TRBV25-1 and TRBJ2-1; no clear D gene. With 3 bases removed from V and 5 bases from J, the gap between germline ends came to 14 bases. CDR1 MGHDK and CDR2 SYGVNS come from the germline V gene. The CDR3 spans 15 residues. The CDR3 DNA follows: TGTGCCAGCAGTGAGGCAGGCTGGCGTGACAATGAGCAGTTCTTC. Translating gives CASSEAGWRDNEQFF.

This chain links TRBV6-1 with TRBJ2-7, with a weak D call TRBD2 (6 bases). CDR1 MNHNS and CDR2 SASEGT come from the germline V gene. The CDR3 contains 14 residues. Trimming pared 6 bases from V and 7 bases from J, leaving 19 bases between. CDR3 bases: TGTGCCAGCAGCCGCGGGGACGGGGCGAAGGAGCAGTACTTC. Encoded protein: CASSRGDGAKEQYF.

This chain links TRBV5-1 with TRBJ2-3; D assignment may be TRBD1 or TRBD2 (5 bases each). The CDR3 has 14 amino acids. Trimming pared 5 bases from V and 1 base from J, leaving 11 bases between. Germline-derived CDR1 and CDR2 are SGHRS and YFSETQ. CDR3 nucleotide sequence: TGCGCCAGCAGACAGGAGGAAGGCACAGATACGCAGTATTTT. As protein: CASRQEEGTDTQYF.

The V call is TRBV7-2, the J call TRBJ2-3; perhaps TRBD2 as D (5 bases). V shed 6 bases and J shed 4 bases, with 11 bases lying between them. Germline V gene lookup returns CDR1 SGHTA and CDR2 FQGNSA. The CDR3 length is 13 residues. The CDR3 protein is CASRGSAPDTQYF. The CDR3 DNA follows: TGTGCCAGCAGAGGTAGCGCCCCAGATACGCAGTATTTT.

The rearrangement joins TRBV5-1 to TRBJ2-2; 8 bases match TRBD2. This CDR3 region has 15 residues. With V trimmed by 4 bases and J by 2 bases, 4 bases remained unmatched. The germline gives CDR1 SGHRS, CDR2 YFSETQ. This CDR3 reads CASSAGTRNTGELFF. CDR3 in DNA: TGCGCCAGCAGCGCCGGGACTAGAAACACCGGGGAGCTGTTTTTT.